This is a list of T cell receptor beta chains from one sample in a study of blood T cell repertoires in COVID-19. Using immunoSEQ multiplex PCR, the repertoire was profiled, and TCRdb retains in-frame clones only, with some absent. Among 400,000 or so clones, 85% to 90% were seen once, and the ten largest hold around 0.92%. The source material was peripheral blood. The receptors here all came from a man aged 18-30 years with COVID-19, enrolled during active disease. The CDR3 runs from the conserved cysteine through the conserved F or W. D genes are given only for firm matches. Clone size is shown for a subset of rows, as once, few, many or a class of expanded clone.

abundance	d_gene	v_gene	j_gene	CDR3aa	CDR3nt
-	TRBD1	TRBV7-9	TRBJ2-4	CASAQQGGIQYF	TGTGCCAGCGCCCAACAGGGGGGCATTCAGTACTTC
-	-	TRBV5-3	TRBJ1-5	CARSFQNQPQHF	TGTGCCAGAAGCTTTCAGAATCAGCCCCAGCATTTT
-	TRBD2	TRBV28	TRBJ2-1	CASSLLTSGSFYEQFF	TGTGCCAGCAGTTTATTGACTAGCGGGAGTTTCTATGAGCAGTTCTTC
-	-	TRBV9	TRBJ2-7	CASSTRQETLVAEQYF	TGTGCCAGCAGCACCCGACAGGAGACCCTTGTTGCCGAGCAGTACTTC
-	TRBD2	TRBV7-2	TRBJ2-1	CASSLGVAGGDNEQFF	TGTGCCAGCAGCTTAGGGGTAGCGGGAGGGGACAATGAGCAGTTCTTC
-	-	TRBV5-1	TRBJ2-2	CASSYSGSTGELFF	TGCGCCAGCAGCTATAGCGGAAGCACCGGGGAGCTGTTTTTT
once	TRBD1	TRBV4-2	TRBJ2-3	CASSQLWTGEDTQYF	TGTGCCAGCAGCCAACTGTGGACAGGGGAAGATACGCAGTATTTT
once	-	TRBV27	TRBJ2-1	CASSPLPSVYNEQFF	TGTGCCAGCAGCCCCCTACCCTCCGTTTACAATGAGCAGTTCTTC
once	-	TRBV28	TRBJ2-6	CASSLGGSGANVLTF	TGTGCCAGCAGTTTAGGGGGGTCTGGGGCCAACGTCCTGACTTTC
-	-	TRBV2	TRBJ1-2	CASSEAQGLGGYTF	TGTGCCAGCAGTGAAGCGCAGGGGTTGGGTGGCTACACCTTC
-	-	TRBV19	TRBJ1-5	CASSTETAYNQPQHF	TGTGCCAGTAGTACCGAGACAGCATACAATCAGCCCCAGCATTTT
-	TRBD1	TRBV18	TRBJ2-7	CASSATTGNYEQYF	TGTGCCAGCTCGGCAACGACAGGGAACTACGAGCAGTACTTC
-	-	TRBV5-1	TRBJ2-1	CASSLAIGSSYNEQFF	TGCGCCAGCAGCTTGGCCATAGGGAGCTCCTACAATGAGCAGTTCTTC
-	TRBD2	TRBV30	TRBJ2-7	CAWSEGAGGLSYEQYF	TGTGCCTGGAGTGAGGGAGCGGGAGGCCTCTCCTACGAGCAGTACTTC
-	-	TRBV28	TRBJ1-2	CASGSPGREYGYTF	TGTGCCAGCGGCTCTCCGGGACGGGAGTATGGCTACACCTTC
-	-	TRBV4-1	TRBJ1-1	CASSQRFVTAGDTEAFF	TGCGCCAGCAGCCAAAGGTTTGTAACCGCGGGCGACACTGAAGCTTTCTTT
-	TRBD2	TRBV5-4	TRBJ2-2	CASTWTSGSASGGELFF	TGTGCCAGCACGTGGACTAGCGGGAGTGCGTCGGGCGGGGAGCTGTTTTTT
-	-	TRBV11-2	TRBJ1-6	CASGRGGGSYNSPLHF	TGTGCCAGTGGACGGGGTGGGGGGTCCTATAATTCACCCCTCCACTTT
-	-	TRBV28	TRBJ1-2	CASSFGRQAIGYTF	TGTGCCAGCAGTTTTGGTAGGCAGGCGATTGGCTACACCTTC
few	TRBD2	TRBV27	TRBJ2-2	CASRLSSGSNTGELFF	TGTGCCAGCAGGCTCTCTAGCGGATCGAACACCGGGGAGCTGTTTTTT
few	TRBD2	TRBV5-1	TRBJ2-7	CASSLAVRERGREQYF	TGCGCCAGCAGCTTGGCCGTGCGGGAGCGGGGTCGAGAGCAGTACTTC